The 7 T cell receptor beta chains listed next were all sequenced from one sample in a study of shared clonotypes between healthy human individuals. Only in-frame clones appear in the TCRdb table, and some are missing; sequencing was by immunoSEQ multiplex PCR. The table lists some 2,000,000 clones, around 95% of them singletons. The sequencing input was naive CD4+ T cells sorted from blood. Subset of the sample: CD45RA+ positively selected. These receptors were obtained from a man younger than 30 in good health.

CDR3 coding DNA: TGTGCCAGTAGTATACAGGACAGGGCCTTCTATGGCTACACCTTC. Its protein is CASSIQDRAFYGYTF. The rearrangement uses TRBV19 and TRBJ1-2, with 8 positions matching TRBD1. V was pared by 2 bases and J by 4 bases, with 6 bases of the junction left unmatched. The CDR3 extends over 15 amino acids. Germline CDR1 LNHDA, CDR2 SQIVND (reference sequence).

This clone appeared once. The chain is built from TRBV5-1 and TRBJ2-3; 8 nucleotides align to TRBD2. V lost 0 bases, J lost 3 bases, and 3 bases stayed unmatched. The CDR3 contains 15 residues. Germline-derived CDR1 and CDR2 are SGHRS and YFSETQ. The CDR3 sequence: CASSLDGLATDTQYF. The CDR3 DNA follows: TGCGCCAGCAGCTTGGACGGACTAGCAACAGATACGCAGTATTTT.

The table lists this clone with a count of one. The chain recombines TRBV6-1 with TRBJ2-7; D is perhaps TRBD1 (6 bases). The CDR3 is 14 amino acids. V lost 7 bases, J lost 6 bases, and 19 bases lay in between. The V gene's germline CDR1 is MNHNS and CDR2 SASEGT. CDR3 amino acids: CASNPGALPSEQYF. In nucleotides, the CDR3 is TGTGCCAGCAATCCAGGGGCCCTCCCCTCCGAGCAGTACTTC.

Note on this clone: Different DNA sequences within this sample yield the same CDR3. The chain has TRBV7-9 and TRBJ1-4, with unresolved D. The V gene's germline CDR1 is SEHNR and CDR2 FQNEAQ (reference sequence). This CDR3 contains 16 residues. V was trimmed by 0 bases and J by 0 bases, leaving 8 bases between them. The CDR3 is CASSLALGATNEKLFF. The CDR3 DNA follows: TGTGCCAGCAGCTTAGCCTTGGGTGCAACTAATGAAAAACTGTTTTTT.

The chain carries TRBV13 and TRBJ1-4; TRBD1 aligns across 10 bases. Germline V gene lookup returns CDR1 PRHDT and CDR2 FYEKMQ (reference sequence). There are 16 residues in the CDR3. Unmatched junction bases numbered 11, after V lost 5 bases and J lost 8 bases. DNA of the CDR3: TGTGCCAGCAGCCCGGGACAGGGGATTTCCTACGAAAAACTGTTTTTT. Its translation: CASSPGQGISYEKLFF.

The J gene is TRBJ2-1, the V gene TRBV10-3, with no clear D. Germline V gene lookup returns CDR1 ENHRY and CDR2 SYGVKD. The CDR3 contains 11 residues. V lost 6 bases and J lost 10, with 10 bases in between. The CDR3 DNA follows: TGTGCCATCAGCTCAGGTTACGAGCAGTTCTTC. Translation gives CAISSGYEQFF.

V usage is TRBV6-5 and J usage is TRBJ1-5; D is uncertain. The CDR3 consists of 13 residues. Trimming left V 5 bases short and J 5 bases short, with 10 bases between. Germline CDR1 reads MNHEY; CDR2 reads SVGAGI. The CDR3 coding sequence is TGTGCCAGCAGTCTATCGAGGGATCAGCCCCAGCATTTT. It translates to CASSLSRDQPQHF.